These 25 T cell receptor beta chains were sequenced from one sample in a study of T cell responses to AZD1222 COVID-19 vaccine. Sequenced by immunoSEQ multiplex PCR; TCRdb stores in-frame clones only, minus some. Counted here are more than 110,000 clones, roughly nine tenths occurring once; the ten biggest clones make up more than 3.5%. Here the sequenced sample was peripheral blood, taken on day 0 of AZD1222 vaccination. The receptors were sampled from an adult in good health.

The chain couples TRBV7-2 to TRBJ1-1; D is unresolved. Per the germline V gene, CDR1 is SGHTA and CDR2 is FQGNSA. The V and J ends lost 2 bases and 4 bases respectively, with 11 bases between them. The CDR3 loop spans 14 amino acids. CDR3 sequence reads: CASSLIPGSTEAFF. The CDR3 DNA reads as TGTGCCAGCAGCTTAATCCCCGGGTCCACTGAAGCTTTCTTT.

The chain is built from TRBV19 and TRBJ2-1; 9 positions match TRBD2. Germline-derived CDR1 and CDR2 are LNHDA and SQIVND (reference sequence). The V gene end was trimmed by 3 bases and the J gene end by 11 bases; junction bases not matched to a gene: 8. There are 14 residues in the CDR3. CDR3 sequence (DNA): TGTGCCAGTAGTATCGGTCCGACTAGCGGTAAGCAGTTCTTC. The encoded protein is CASSIGPTSGKQFF.

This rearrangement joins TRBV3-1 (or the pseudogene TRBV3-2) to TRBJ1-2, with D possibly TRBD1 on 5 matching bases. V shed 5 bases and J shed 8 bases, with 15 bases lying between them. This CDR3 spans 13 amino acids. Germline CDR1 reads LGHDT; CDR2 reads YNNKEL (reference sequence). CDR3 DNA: TGTGCCAGCAGCGGGGGGAGTTTTGTGGGCTACACCTTC. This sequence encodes CASSGGSFVGYTF.

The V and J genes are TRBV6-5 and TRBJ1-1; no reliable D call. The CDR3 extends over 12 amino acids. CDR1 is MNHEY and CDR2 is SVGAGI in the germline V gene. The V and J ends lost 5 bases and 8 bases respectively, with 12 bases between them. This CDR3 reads CASSPLLGEAFF. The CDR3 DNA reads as TGTGCCAGCAGTCCGTTATTGGGAGAAGCTTTCTTT.

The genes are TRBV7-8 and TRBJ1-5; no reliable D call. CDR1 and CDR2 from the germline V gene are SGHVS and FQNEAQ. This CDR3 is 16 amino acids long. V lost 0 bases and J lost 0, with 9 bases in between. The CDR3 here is CASSLATFYSNQPQHF. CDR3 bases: TGTGCCAGCAGCTTAGCGACTTTTTATAGCAATCAGCCCCAGCATTTT.

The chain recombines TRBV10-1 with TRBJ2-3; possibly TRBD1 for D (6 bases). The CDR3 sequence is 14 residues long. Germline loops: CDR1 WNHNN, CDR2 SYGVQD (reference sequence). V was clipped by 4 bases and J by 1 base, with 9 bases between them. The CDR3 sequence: CASSVRTGTDTQYF. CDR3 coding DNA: TGCGCCAGCAGTGTCCGGACAGGCACAGATACGCAGTATTTT.

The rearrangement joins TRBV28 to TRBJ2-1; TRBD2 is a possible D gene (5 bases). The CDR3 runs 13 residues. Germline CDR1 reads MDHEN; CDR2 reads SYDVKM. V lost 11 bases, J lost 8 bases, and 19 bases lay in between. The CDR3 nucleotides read TGTGCCGGTGGGAGAGTACGAACGGATGAGCAGTTCTTC. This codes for CAGGRVRTDEQFF.

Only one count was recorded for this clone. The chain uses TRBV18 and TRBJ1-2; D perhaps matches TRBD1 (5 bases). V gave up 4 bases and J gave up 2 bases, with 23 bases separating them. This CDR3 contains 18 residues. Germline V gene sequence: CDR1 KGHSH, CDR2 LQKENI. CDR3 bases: TGTGCCAGCTCACGGTATCTGACAGAACAAACTGCAAACTATGGCTACACCTTC. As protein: CASSRYLTEQTANYGYTF.

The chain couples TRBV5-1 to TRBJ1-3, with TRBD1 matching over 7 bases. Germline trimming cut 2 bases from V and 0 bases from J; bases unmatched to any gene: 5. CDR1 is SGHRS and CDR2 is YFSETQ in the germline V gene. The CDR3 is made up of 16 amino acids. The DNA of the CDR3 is TGCGCCAGCAGCTTCCAGGGGGGGAGCTCTGGAAACACCATATATTTT. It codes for CASSFQGGSSGNTIYF.

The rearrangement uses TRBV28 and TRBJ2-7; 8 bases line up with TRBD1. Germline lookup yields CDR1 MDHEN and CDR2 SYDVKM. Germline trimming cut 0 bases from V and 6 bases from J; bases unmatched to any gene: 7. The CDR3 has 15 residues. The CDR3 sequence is CASSLWGAGGSEQYF. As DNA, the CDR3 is TGTGCCAGCAGTTTATGGGGGGCAGGGGGCAGCGAGCAGTACTTC.

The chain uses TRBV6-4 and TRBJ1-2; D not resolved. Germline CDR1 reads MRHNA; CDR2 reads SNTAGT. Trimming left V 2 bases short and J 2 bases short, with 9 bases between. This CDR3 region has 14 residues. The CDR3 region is CASSDIGRNYGYTF. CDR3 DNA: TGTGCCAGCAGTGACATCGGCAGGAACTATGGCTACACCTTC.

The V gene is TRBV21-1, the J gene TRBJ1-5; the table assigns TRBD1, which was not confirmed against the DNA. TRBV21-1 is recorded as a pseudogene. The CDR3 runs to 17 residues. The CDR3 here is CASSKRPRGLGNQPQHF. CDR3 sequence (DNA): TGTGCCAGCAGCAAACGCCCCAGGGGGCTAGGCAATCAGCCCCAGCATTTT.

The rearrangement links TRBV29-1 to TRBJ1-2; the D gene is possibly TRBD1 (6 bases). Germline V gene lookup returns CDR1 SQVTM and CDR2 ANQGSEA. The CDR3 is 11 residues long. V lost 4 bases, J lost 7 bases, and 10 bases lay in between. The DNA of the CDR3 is TGCAGCGTTGTAGGGGGGCTTGGCTACACCTTC. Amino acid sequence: CSVVGGLGYTF.

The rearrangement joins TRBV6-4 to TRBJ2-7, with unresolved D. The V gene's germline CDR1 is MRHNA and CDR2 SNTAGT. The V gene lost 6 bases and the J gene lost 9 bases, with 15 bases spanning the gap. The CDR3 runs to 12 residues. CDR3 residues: CASSLGRPTQYF. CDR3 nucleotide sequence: TGTGCCAGCAGCCTCGGCCGTCCGACGCAGTACTTC.

CDR3: CASIPGQGSLQETQYF. CDR3 nucleotides: TGTGCCAGCATACCGGGACAGGGGTCCCTCCAAGAGACCCAGTACTTC. This chain links TRBV5-5 with TRBJ2-5; TRBD1 matches at 10 bases. The CDR3 loop spans 16 amino acids. Losses at the gene ends were 6 bases for V and 1 base for J; bases not matched to a gene: 9. Germline V lookup: CDR1 SGHKS, CDR2 YYEKEE (reference sequence).

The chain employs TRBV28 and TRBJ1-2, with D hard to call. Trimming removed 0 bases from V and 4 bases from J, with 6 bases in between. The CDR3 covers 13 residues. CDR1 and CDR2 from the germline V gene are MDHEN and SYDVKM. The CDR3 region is CASSLWPTYGYTF. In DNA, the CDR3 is TGTGCCAGCAGTTTATGGCCGACCTATGGCTACACCTTC.

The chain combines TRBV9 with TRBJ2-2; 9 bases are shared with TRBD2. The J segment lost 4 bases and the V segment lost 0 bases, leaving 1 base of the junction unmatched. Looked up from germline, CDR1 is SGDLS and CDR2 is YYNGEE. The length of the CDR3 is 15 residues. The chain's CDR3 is CASSVVSGSTGELFF. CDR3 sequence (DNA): TGTGCCAGCAGCGTAGTTAGCGGGAGCACCGGGGAGCTGTTTTTT.

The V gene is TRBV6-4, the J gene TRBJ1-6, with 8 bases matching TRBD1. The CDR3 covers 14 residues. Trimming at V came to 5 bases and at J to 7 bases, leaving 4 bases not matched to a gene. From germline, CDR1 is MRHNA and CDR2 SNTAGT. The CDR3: CASSPRTGNSPLHF. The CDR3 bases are TGTGCCAGCAGTCCCCGGACAGGGAATTCACCCCTCCACTTT.

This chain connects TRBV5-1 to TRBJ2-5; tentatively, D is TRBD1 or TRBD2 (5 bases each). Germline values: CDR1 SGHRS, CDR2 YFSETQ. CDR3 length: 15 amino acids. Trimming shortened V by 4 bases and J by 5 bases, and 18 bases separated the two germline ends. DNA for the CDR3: TGCGCCAGCAGCCCCCCCGGGACCCGCACGGAGACCCAGTACTTC. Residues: CASSPPGTRTETQYF.

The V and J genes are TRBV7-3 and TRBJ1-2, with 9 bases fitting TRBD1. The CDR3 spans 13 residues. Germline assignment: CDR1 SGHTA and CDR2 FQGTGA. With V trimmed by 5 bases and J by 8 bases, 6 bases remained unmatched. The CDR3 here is CASSRDRDIGYTF. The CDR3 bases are TGTGCCAGCAGCCGGGACAGGGACATAGGCTACACCTTC.

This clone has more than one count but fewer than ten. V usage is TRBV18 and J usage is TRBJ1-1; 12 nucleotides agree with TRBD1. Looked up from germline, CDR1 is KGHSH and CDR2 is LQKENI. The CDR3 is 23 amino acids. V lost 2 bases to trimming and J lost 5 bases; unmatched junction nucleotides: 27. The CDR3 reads CASSPVLRPSGTGGRRGKTEAFF. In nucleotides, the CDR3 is TGTGCCAGCTCACCAGTATTAAGACCTAGCGGGACAGGGGGCCGACGGGGTAAGACTGAAGCTTTCTTT. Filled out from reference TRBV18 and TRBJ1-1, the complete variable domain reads NAGVMQNPRHLVRRRGQEARLRCSPMKGHSHVYWYRQLPEEGLKFMVYLQKENIIDESGMPKERFSAEFPKEGPSILRIQQVVRGDSAAYFCASSPVLRPSGTGGRRGKTEAFFGQGTRLTVV.

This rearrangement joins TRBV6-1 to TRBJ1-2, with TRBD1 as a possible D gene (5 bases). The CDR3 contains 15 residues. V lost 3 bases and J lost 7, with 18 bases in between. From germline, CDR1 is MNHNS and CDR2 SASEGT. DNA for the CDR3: TGTGCCAGCAGTGATTCGACAGCTCCGGGGTCTGGCTACACCTTC. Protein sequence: CASSDSTAPGSGYTF.

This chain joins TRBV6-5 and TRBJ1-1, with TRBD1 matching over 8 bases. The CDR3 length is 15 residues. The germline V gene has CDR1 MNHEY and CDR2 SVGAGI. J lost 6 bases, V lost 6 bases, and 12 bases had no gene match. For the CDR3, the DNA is TGTGCCAGCAGCTACCAGCGACAGGGGTTGGCTGAAGCTTTCTTT. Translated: CASSYQRQGLAEAFF.

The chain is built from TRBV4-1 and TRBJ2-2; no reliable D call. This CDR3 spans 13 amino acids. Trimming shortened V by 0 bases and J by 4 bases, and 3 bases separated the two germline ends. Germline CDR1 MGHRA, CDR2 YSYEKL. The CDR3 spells CASSQEPTGELFF. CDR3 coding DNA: TGCGCCAGCAGCCAAGAACCCACCGGGGAGCTGTTTTTT.

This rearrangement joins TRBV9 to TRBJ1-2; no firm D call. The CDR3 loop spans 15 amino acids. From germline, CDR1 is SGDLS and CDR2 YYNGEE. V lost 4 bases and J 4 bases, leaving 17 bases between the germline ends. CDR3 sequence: CASSPRTGPSYGYTF. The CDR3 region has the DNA TGTGCCAGCAGCCCCCGGACTGGACCGAGCTATGGCTACACCTTC.